The 3 T cell receptor beta chains below come from one sample, sequenced in a study of cytomegalovirus exposure and HLA in healthy donors. The PCR used 60 Vbeta and 13 Jbeta primers. Clones were read by immunoSEQ multiplex PCR, and TCRdb kept only the in-frame ones, dropping some. The table has about 220,000 clones, around four fifths seen once. Sequencing was done on a sample of PBMCs. The receptor set was obtained from a boy younger than 10 in good health and CMV-seronegative.

The chain employs TRBV19 and TRBJ1-2; tentative D call: TRBD1 (5 bases). This CDR3 has 14 residues. The V gene lost 7 bases and the J gene lost 4 bases, with 16 bases spanning the gap. CDR1 is LNHDA and CDR2 is SQIVND in the germline V gene (reference sequence). CDR3 residues: CASNPTGGFYGYTF. CDR3 sequence (DNA): TGTGCCAGTAACCCCACCGGGGGTTTCTATGGCTACACCTTC.

This rearrangement joins TRBV4-1 to TRBJ1-2, with TRBD1 as a possible D gene (5 bases). The germline V gene encodes CDR1 MGHRA and CDR2 YSYEKL. V shed 2 bases and J shed 8 bases, with 15 bases lying between them. The CDR3 loop spans 14 amino acids. CDR3 nucleotides: TGCGCCAGCAGCCAATATGAAGGGGCGGGAGGCTACACCTTC. Its translation is CASSQYEGAGGYTF.

This rearrangement joins TRBV6-5 to TRBJ2-7; D is possibly TRBD1 (5 bases). The V gene's germline CDR1 is MNHEY and CDR2 SVGAGI. V shed 8 bases and J shed 0 bases, with 11 bases lying between them. The CDR3 contains 13 residues. CDR3 coding DNA: TGTGCCAGCGGTCAGGGCTACTCCTACGAGCAGTACTTC. Translation: CASGQGYSYEQYF.